A selection of T cell receptor beta chains follows, all from one sample in a study of cytomegalovirus exposure and HLA in healthy donors. The protocol was immunoSEQ multiplex PCR, while the TCRdb copy is restricted to in-frame clones and leaves out a portion. This table has about 190,000 clones, 65% to 85% appearing once. The sequenced sample consisted of PBMCs. These receptors were taken from a woman aged 30 to 39 in good health and CMV-seropositive. Both conserved end residues are trimmed from each CDR3. Each record gives: D gene, J gene, clone size, V gene, CDR3 protein. The D gene is left open where the match is weak. A row's size may be missing; if present it is once, few, many or a size class.

.,TRBJ2-7,few,TRBV4-1,ASSQVQSHEQY
.,TRBJ2-5,few,TRBV29-1,SVARGVLREKTQY
TRBD2,TRBJ2-5,.,TRBV5-8,ASSSYLSGGYQETQY
.,TRBJ2-7,few,TRBV29-1,SVVGGPSEQY
.,TRBJ2-7,many,TRBV4-1,ASSQFGPADEQY
.,TRBJ1-1,few,TRBV5-5,ASSLGQVNTEAF
.,TRBJ2-5,.,TRBV10-1,ASSDLPQETQY
TRBD1,TRBJ2-7,.,TRBV5-6,ASSSWTGIPYEQY
.,TRBJ1-1,few,TRBV14,ASSQGGGHTEAF
TRBD1,TRBJ2-3,few,TRBV5-5,ASSRDRELFDTDTQY
.,TRBJ2-5,once,TRBV29-1,SFVRQPQETQY
.,TRBJ1-3,.,TRBV15,ATSKPQVGNTIY
TRBD2,TRBJ2-7,.,TRBV6-5,ASSYGGGRFPYEQY
.,TRBJ2-4,.,TRBV7-6,ASSFTGRVGQKEGIQY
TRBD2,TRBJ2-2,.,TRBV13,ASSYPEASLAGLTGELF
.,TRBJ2-1,.,TRBV25-1,ASRQSGSYNEQF
TRBD1,TRBJ2-7,.,TRBV10-3,AISDGQGAYEQY
TRBD2,TRBJ2-1,.,TRBV15,ATSPATSFVEQF
TRBD2,TRBJ2-5,.,TRBV7-9,ASRRLADQETQY
.,TRBJ2-1,.,TRBV4-2,ASSQAVRGAGAYNEQF
.,TRBJ1-1,few,TRBV10-3,ASGETEAF
TRBD2,TRBJ2-1,few,TRBV4-2,ASSQDRSRAGGRSNEQF
.,TRBJ2-5,.,TRBV5-1,ASSLVEETQY
TRBD2,TRBJ2-7,.,TRBV27,ASSFGLAYSYEQY
TRBD2,TRBJ2-1,.,TRBV7-8,ASSQVWIAGGSKYNEQF